Following are 20 T cell receptor beta chains from one sample sequenced in a study of CD8 T cells in ankylosing spondylitis. TCRdb ran MiXCR on the 5' RACE reads and lists one entry per CDR3 protein. The sample contains some 250,000 distinct CDR3 sequences, 20% to 30% of which appear only once. Sample: blood, either unsorted or a sorted T cell fraction (not recorded which). These receptor sequences come from a male donor with ankylosing spondylitis or in good health (not recorded which).

This clonotype turned up a few times. The chain recombines TRBV19 with TRBJ2-1; 8 bases are shared with TRBD1. Trimming took 3 bases from V and 0 from J; bases not matched to a gene: 7. The germline gives CDR1 LNHDA, CDR2 SQIVND (reference sequence). The CDR3 sequence is 17 residues long. Here the CDR3 DNA reads TGTGCCAGTAGTATTCCGGGACAGGCATCCTCCTACAATGAGCAGTTCTTC. Its translation is CASSIPGQASSYNEQFF. The full variable domain, in which reference TRBV19 and TRBJ2-1 provide the parts outside the CDR3, is DGGITQSPKYLFRKEGQNVTLSCEQNLNHDAMYWYRQDPGQGLRLIYYSQIVNDFQKGDIAEGYSVSREKKESFPLTVTSAQKNPTAFYLCASSIPGQASSYNEQFFGPGTRLTVL.

This chain joins TRBV10-1 and TRBJ1-5, with no clear D. The CDR3 spans 11 residues. The ends were cut back, 9 bases at V and 5 bases at J, with 8 bases in the middle. Germline CDR1 and CDR2: WNHNN and SYGVQD (reference sequence). CDR3 residues: CARDYDQPQHF. The DNA of the CDR3 is TGCGCCAGGGATTATGATCAGCCCCAGCATTTT.

The rearrangement uses TRBV5-6 and TRBJ2-7; D may match TRBD1 or TRBD2 (5 bases each). Between the trimmed V and J ends, which lost 1 base and 1 base, there was a span of 15 bases. Per germline, CDR1 SGHDT and CDR2 YYEEEE. The CDR3 length is 16 residues. The chain's CDR3 is CASSLWGRWASYEQYF. CDR3 sequence (DNA): TGTGCCAGCAGCTTGTGGGGACGCTGGGCTTCCTACGAGCAGTACTTC.

The chain links TRBV29-1 to TRBJ1-1; D might be TRBD1 (5 bases). Per germline, CDR1 SQVTM and CDR2 ANQGSEA. CDR3 length: 13 residues. Trimming cost V 5 bases and J 3 bases, with 13 bases left between them. The chain's CDR3 is CSVRWGGDTEAFF. The CDR3 DNA reads as TGCAGCGTTCGGTGGGGCGGAGACACTGAAGCTTTCTTT.

DNA of the CDR3: TGCGCCAGCAGCTTGGGGCATGAGCAGTTCTTC. Its protein is CASSLGHEQFF. The chain links TRBV5-1 to TRBJ2-1; no clear D. The ends were cut back, 0 bases at V and 8 bases at J, with 3 bases in the middle. The CDR3 loop spans 11 amino acids. Germline-derived CDR1 and CDR2 are SGHRS and YFSETQ.

With regard to this clonotype: This may come from a read error, since a much larger clone is one base off. The gene calls are TRBV20-1 and TRBJ2-1, with D tentatively TRBD1 (6 bases). Germline assignment: CDR1 DFQATT and CDR2 SNEGSKA (reference sequence). Trimming took off 8 bases at V and 1 base at J, with 18 bases between the two ends. The CDR3 has 15 amino acids. The CDR3 loop reads CSTKYTGKSYNEQFF. The CDR3 DNA reads as TGCAGTACCAAGTACACAGGGAAATCCTACAATGAGCAGTTCTTC.

The chain is built from TRBV15 and TRBJ2-7; D is unclear. The CDR3 consists of 14 residues. Germline-derived CDR1 and CDR2 are LNHNV and YYDKDF (reference sequence). V lost 5 bases to trimming and J lost 2 bases, with 13 bases between them. CDR3 residues: CATSARQPTYEQYF. CDR3 in DNA: TGTGCCACCAGCGCCAGGCAGCCCACCTACGAGCAGTACTTC. Filled out from reference TRBV15 and TRBJ2-7, the complete variable domain reads DAMVIQNPRYQVTQFGKPVTLSCSQTLNHNVMYWYQQKSSQAPKLLFHYYDKDFNNEADTPDNFQSRRPNTSFCFLDIRSPGLGDTAMYLCATSARQPTYEQYFGPGTRLTVT.

V and J are TRBV20-1 and TRBJ1-2; D gene uncertain. Trimming left V 7 bases short and J 7 bases short, with 16 bases between. This CDR3 spans 12 amino acids. Germline lookup yields CDR1 DFQATT and CDR2 SNEGSKA (reference sequence). CDR3 coding DNA: TGCAGTGGCAGGACTGGGATTCGTGGCTACACCTTC. Its protein is CSGRTGIRGYTF.

About this clonotype itself: The junction shows a germline mismatch at one end, possibly a read error. The chain employs TRBV24-1 and TRBJ2-3; D gene uncertain. Germline CDR1 is KGHDR and CDR2 is SFDVKD. The CDR3 covers 12 residues. The CDR3 spells CATSRSTDAQYF. In nucleotides, the CDR3 is TGTGCCACCAGTCGCAGCACAGATGCGCAGTATTTT.

V is TRBV7-3 and J is TRBJ2-1; D is perhaps TRBD1 (6 bases). Germline loops: CDR1 SGHTA, CDR2 FQGTGA. V was trimmed by 1 base and J by 5 bases, leaving 9 bases between them. This CDR3 contains 14 residues. The CDR3 coding sequence is TGTGCCAGCAGCTTAAGATGGACAGACAATGAGCAGTTCTTC. Its protein product is CASSLRWTDNEQFF.

The gene calls are TRBV12-5 and TRBJ1-1, with D uncertain. Trimming removed 6 bases from V and 5 bases from J, with 7 bases in between. Germline CDR1 is LGHNT and CDR2 is FRNRAP. The CDR3 loop spans 11 amino acids. CDR3 DNA sequence: TGTGCTAGTGGGGACGGTACTGAAGCTTTCTTT. Translation: CASGDGTEAFF.

The CDR3 nucleotides read TGTGCCAGCGATCCGCGGGCACTTCACTACAATGAGCAGTTCTTC. It specifies CASDPRALHYNEQFF. This sequence joins TRBV7-2 and TRBJ2-1; weak D call: TRBD2 (5 bases). Germline-derived CDR1 and CDR2 are SGHTA and FQGNSA. The CDR3 is made up of 15 amino acids. V was pared by 8 bases and J by 3 bases, with 17 bases between.

This clonotype was counted ten times or more. The chain carries TRBV15 and TRBJ2-2; TRBD2 is a possible D gene (6 bases). Germline V gene sequence: CDR1 LNHNV, CDR2 YYDKDF (reference sequence). The CDR3 is made up of 14 amino acids. Trimming cost V 0 bases and J 8 bases, with 10 bases left between them. CDR3 nucleotide sequence: TGTGCCACCAGCAGAGATCGCGGGGCAGGGGAGCTGTTTTTT. As protein: CATSRDRGAGELFF.

This clonotype was picked up many times. The rearrangement joins TRBV20-1 to TRBJ2-3; TRBD2 matches 8 bases. CDR3 length: 17 residues. Germline V gene lookup returns CDR1 DFQATT and CDR2 SNEGSKA (reference sequence). With 4 bases clipped from V and 2 bases from J, the junction kept 14 bases outside the gene matches. The CDR3 protein is CSATRVQRGSLTDTQYF. The CDR3 DNA is TGCAGTGCTACCCGAGTCCAGCGGGGGAGCCTCACAGATACGCAGTATTTT.

This clonotype occurred many times. The V gene is TRBV12-3 or TRBV12-4, the J gene TRBJ1-2; tentative D call: TRBD1 (5 bases). V was cut by 7 bases and J by 8 bases, with 20 bases left in between. The CDR3 is made up of 14 amino acids. CDR3 protein: CASTTPGTLDGYTF. The CDR3 DNA is TGTGCCAGCACTACGCCCGGGACCCTCGACGGCTACACCTTC.

This clonotype was detected many times. V and J are TRBV6-2 or TRBV6-3 and TRBJ1-2, with 7 bases lining up with TRBD1. After removal of 7 bases from V and 4 bases from J, the junction contained 6 bases not matched to a gene. The CDR3 extends over 13 amino acids. CDR1 MNHEY and CDR2 SVGEGT come from the germline V gene. The CDR3 sequence is CASTLDRSYGYTF. CDR3 in DNA: TGTGCCAGCACCTTGGACAGGAGCTATGGCTACACCTTC.

This rearrangement joins TRBV29-1 to TRBJ2-3; D is ambiguous. CDR1 and CDR2 (germline): SQVTM, ANQGSEA. The CDR3 is 13 residues long. V lost 6 bases and J 0 bases, leaving 10 bases between the germline ends. The CDR3 spells CSVGDRSTDTQYF. CDR3 DNA sequence: TGCAGCGTGGGCGATCGTAGCACAGATACGCAGTATTTT.

The chain links TRBV12-3 or TRBV12-4 to TRBJ2-7, with D perhaps TRBD2 (5 bases). V lost 4 bases, J lost 6 bases, and 13 bases lay in between. There are 13 residues in the CDR3. The CDR3 here is CASSSYRGGEQYF. The CDR3 DNA is TGTGCCAGCAGTTCTTACCGGGGTGGCGAGCAGTACTTC.

This clonotype was counted a single time. Given a much more abundant clone one base away, this may be a read error. The rearrangement joins TRBV6-1 to TRBJ2-3; TRBD1 might be the D (6 bases). Looked up from germline, CDR1 is MNHNS and CDR2 is SASEGT. The V end was cut by 6 bases, the J end by 2 bases, with 9 bases between. The CDR3 is 13 amino acids. CDR3 DNA: TGTGCCAGCAGGTGGACAGCCACAGATACGCAGTATTTT. Translation: CASRWTATDTQYF.

There are a few counts of this clonotype. The rearrangement uses TRBV21-1 and TRBJ2-7; the tabulated D call, TRBD1, remains unverified against the DNA. TRBV21-1 is designated a pseudogene. The CDR3 is made up of 15 amino acids. For the CDR3, the DNA is TGTGCCAGCAGCACCCGACAGGGGGGCACCTACGAGCAGTACTTC. Its translation: CASSTRQGGTYEQYF.